This T cell receptor (beta chain) was profiled in a study of T cells after yellow fever vaccination. Looking at the study overall: Each low-cell-number fraction was prepared by means of SMART-Seq v4 Ultra Low Input.

Points from the study as a whole: FACS-sorted repertoires might harbor abundant contaminating clonotypes from the bulk population.

The V gene lost 9 bases and the J gene lost 8 bases, with 20 bases spanning the gap. The CDR3 consists of 14 residues. The germline V gene has CDR1 MDHEN and CDR2 SYDVKM. TCRdb passed the 5' RACE reads through MiXCR, listing each CDR3 protein once. The sample contains about 550,000 distinct CDR3 sequences, over 15% of which appear only once. This clonotype occurred once. Its antigen remains unknown. The chain uses TRBV28 and TRBJ2-1; TRBD2 might be the D (5 bases). Sequenced material: PBMCs, taken 15 days after the yellow fever booster vaccination. The sequence was obtained from a man between 25 and 39 years old who received the YFV17D yellow fever vaccine. The CDR3 nucleotides read TGTGCCAGTTTTGAAAGTCGGGATTTCGATGAGCAGTTCTTC. It specifies CASFESRDFDEQFF.